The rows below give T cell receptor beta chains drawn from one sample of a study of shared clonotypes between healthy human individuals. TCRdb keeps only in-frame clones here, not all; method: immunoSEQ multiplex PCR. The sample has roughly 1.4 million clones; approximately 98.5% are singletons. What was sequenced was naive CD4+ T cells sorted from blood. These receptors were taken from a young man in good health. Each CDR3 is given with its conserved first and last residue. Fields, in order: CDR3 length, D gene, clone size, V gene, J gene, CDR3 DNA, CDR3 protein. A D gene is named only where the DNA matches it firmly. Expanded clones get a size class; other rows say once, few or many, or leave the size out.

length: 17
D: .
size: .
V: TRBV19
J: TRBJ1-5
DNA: TGTGCCAGTAGTATTCGCGCCTTGTCAGGGTACAATCAGCCCCAGCATTTT
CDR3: CASSIRALSGYNQPQHF

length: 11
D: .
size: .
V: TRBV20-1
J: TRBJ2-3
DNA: TGCAGTGCCCAAGCGGAACTCACGCAGTATTTT
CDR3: CSAQAELTQYF

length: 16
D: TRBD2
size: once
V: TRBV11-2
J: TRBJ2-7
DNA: TGTGCCAGCAGTCTTTCTTCCAGCGGGGGTTTTTACGAGCAGTACTTC
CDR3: CASSLSSSGGFYEQYF

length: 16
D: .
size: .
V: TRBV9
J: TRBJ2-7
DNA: TGTGCCAGCAGCCCTCGGAAGGGCGGGACCCCGGCCGAGCAGTACTTC
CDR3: CASSPRKGGTPAEQYF

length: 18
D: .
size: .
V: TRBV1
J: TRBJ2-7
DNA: TGCACCAGCAGCCAGGGCCGGGGCAGCCGGGACAACTCCTACGAGCAGTACTTC
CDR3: CTSSQGRGSRDNSYEQYF

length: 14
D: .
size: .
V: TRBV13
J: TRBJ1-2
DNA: TGTGCCAGCAGCTTAGTCGGGGGGAACTATGGCTACACCTTC
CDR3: CASSLVGGNYGYTF

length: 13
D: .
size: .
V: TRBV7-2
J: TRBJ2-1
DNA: TGTGCCAGCAGCTTAGGACAATACAATGAGCAGTTCTTC
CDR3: CASSLGQYNEQFF

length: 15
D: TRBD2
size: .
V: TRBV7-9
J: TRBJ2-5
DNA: TGTGCCAGCAGCTTCGTAAGCGGGAGGGGAGAGACCCAGTACTTC
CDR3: CASSFVSGRGETQYF

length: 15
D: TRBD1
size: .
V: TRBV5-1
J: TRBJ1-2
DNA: TGCGCCAGCAGCCCGCCTTGGACAGGGCACTATGGCTACACCTTC
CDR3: CASSPPWTGHYGYTF

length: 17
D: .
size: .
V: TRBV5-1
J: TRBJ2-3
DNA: TGCGCCAGCAGCTTGGACCCAATGGCGGCTAGCACAGATACGCAGTATTTT
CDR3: CASSLDPMAASTDTQYF

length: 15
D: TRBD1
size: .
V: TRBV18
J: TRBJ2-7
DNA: TGTGCCAGCTCACCCACCGGGACAGTCTTGTACGAGCAGTACTTC
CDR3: CASSPTGTVLYEQYF

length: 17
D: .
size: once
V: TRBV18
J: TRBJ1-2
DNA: TGTGCCAGCTCACCATTCAACCCGGGGCCAGATTCCTATGGCTACACCTTC
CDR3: CASSPFNPGPDSYGYTF

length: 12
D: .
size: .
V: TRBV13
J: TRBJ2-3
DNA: TGTGCCAGCACTGTCGGGGATCACACGCAGTATTTT
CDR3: CASTVGDHTQYF

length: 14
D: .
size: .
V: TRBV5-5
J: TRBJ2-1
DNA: TGTGCCAGCAGCTTGGTCGTAGGCTACAATGAGCAGTTCTTC
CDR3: CASSLVVGYNEQFF

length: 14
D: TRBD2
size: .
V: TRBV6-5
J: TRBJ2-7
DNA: TGTGCCAGCAGACTAGCGGGTAGTATGTACGAGCAGTACTTC
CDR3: CASRLAGSMYEQYF

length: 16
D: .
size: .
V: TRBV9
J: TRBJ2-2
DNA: TGTGCCAGCAGCGTACGGGCGACAACGAACACCGGGGAGCTGTTTTTT
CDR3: CASSVRATTNTGELFF

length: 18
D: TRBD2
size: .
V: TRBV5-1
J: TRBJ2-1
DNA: TGCGCCAGCAGCTTGGGGCGCCGTGGCGGGAGCTCCTACAATGAGCAGTTCTTC
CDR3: CASSLGRRGGSSYNEQFF

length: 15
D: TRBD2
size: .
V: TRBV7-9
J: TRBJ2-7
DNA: TGTGCCAGCAGCCACCGAGGGACTAGCGTCTACGAGCAGTACTTC
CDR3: CASSHRGTSVYEQYF